The clone carrying this TCR beta chain was observed many times. As yet, its antigen is unknown. The sample originates from a study of T cells in Graves' hyperthyroidism and ophthalmopathy. General study results and limits: Ophthalmopathy was distinguished from stable hyperthyroidism by 13 V-J signatures.

There were TCR beta CDR3 regions amplified from RNA transcripts. The HTBI primer set drove a first-round RT-PCR of the TCR CDR3. TCRdb used MiXCR to reprocess the multiplex PCR reads, holding one entry per CDR3 protein. The sample comprises approximately 510,000 distinct CDR3 sequences, less than 25% of which are singletons, and around a quarter rests with the top ten. The length of the CDR3 is 12 residues. Trimming shortened V by 3 bases and J by 4 bases, and 6 bases separated the two germline ends. Diagnosis of hyperthyroidism was new in patients aged 18 to 65, and its duration was under 2 months. Every diagnosis used clinical symptoms, serum thyroxine and TRAb, thyroid ultrasound and orbital computed tomography.

V usage is TRBV12-3 or TRBV12-4 and J usage is TRBJ2-5; D unresolved. This clonotype originated in a man between 18 and 35 years old with Graves' hyperthyroidism. The sequencing sample was made of blood. CDR3 residues: CASSLILETQYF. Written as DNA, the CDR3 is TGTGCCAGCAGTTTGATATTAGAGACCCAGTACTTC.